This TCR beta chain was profiled in a study of shared clonotypes between healthy human individuals. General study findings and limits: Roughly 5% was the fraction of naive CD4 clonotypes found shared across several donors.

Notes on this clone: Its antigen is not identified. Distinct nucleotide sequences in the sample also encode this CDR3.

Germline trimming cut 4 bases from V and 2 bases from J; bases unmatched to any gene: 6. Per germline, CDR1 SGHRS and CDR2 YFSETQ. CDR3 length: 15 amino acids. Profiling relied on immunoSEQ multiplex PCR, and the TCRdb table lists in-frame clones only, not all of them. The sample contains about 1.5 million clones, approximately 98% of which appear only once. Caucasian adults residing in Nashville, Tennessee made up all the donors. A CD45RA+ naive subset and a CD45RA-negative memory subset were split from CD4+ cells. Sequencing was done on a sample of naive CD4+ T cells sorted from blood. Subset defined: CD45RA+ positively selected. J is TRBJ2-7 and V is TRBV5-1; 10 positions agree with TRBD1. This clonotype was sampled from a man younger than 45 in good health. Here the CDR3 DNA reads TGCGCCAGCAGCCTTCGGACAGGGGGTACCTACGAGCAGTACTTC. This codes for CASSLRTGGTYEQYF.